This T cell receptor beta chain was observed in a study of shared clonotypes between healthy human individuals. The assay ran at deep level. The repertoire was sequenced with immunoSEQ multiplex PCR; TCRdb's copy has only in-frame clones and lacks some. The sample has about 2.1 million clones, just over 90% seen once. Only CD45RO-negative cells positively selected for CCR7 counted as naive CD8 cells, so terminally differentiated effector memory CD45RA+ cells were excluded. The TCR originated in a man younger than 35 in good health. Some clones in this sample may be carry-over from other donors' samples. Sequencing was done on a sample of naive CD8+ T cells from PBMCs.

CDR3 region: CASSPGQGDIQYF. For the CDR3, the DNA is TGTGCCAGCAGCCCGGGACAGGGAGACATTCAGTACTTC. The chain has TRBV9 and TRBJ2-4; TRBD1 matches 9 bases. Germline V CDR1 and CDR2: SGDLS, YYNGEE. V shed 4 bases and J 8 bases; nucleotides not matched to a gene: 4. The CDR3 spans 13 residues.